This passage covers 2 T cell receptor beta chains from one sample sequenced in a study of shared clonotypes between healthy human individuals. The naive CD8 fraction comprised CD45RO-negative cells positively selected for CCR7 and excluded terminally differentiated effector memory CD45RA+ cells. Assay used: immunoSEQ multiplex PCR; TCRdb lists only in-frame clones, some missing. The table shows some 1,900,000 clones, with about 95% occurring only once. The sequencing sample was made of naive CD8+ T cells sorted from blood. These receptors originate from a man aged 18 to 35 in good health.

This chain uses TRBV28 with TRBJ1-3; D not resolved. Trimming removed 3 bases from V and 0 bases from J, with 9 bases in between. There are 15 residues in the CDR3. Germline V lookup: CDR1 MDHEN, CDR2 SYDVKM. CDR3 nucleotides: TGTGCCAGCAGTTTGTCCATAAACTCTGGAAACACCATATATTTT. This gives the protein CASSLSINSGNTIYF.

This chain joins TRBV6-4 and TRBJ2-3; 8 positions match TRBD2. V dropped 3 bases and J dropped 8; count of bases not matched to a gene: 4. The length of the CDR3 is 13 residues. Germline V CDR1 and CDR2: MRHNA, SNTAGT. This chain's CDR3 is CASSEGTSGTQYF. As DNA, the CDR3 is TGTGCCAGCAGTGAAGGAACTAGCGGTACGCAGTATTTT.